The clone carrying this T cell receptor (delta chain) was observed a handful of times. A much larger clonotype is one base distant, so this may be a read error. This same CDR3 is encoded by further DNA sequences in the sample. These data belong to a study of gamma-delta chains in newborns, infants, children. Study in general: Innate gammadelta T cells reportedly expand polyclonally right after birth, driven by microbial exposure, per the title.

This CDR3 region has 19 residues. The V and J ends lost 3 bases and 0 bases, in that order; junction bases with no gene match: 14. Per germline, CDR1 GEAIGNYY and CDR2 EKD. TCRdb called clones anew from the reads with CATT. Among more than 1,500 delta-chain clones, around 3% were seen once, and the ten largest hold roughly 10%. Sequenced input: blood. V and J are TRDV2 and TRDJ1, with 11 bases matching TRDD3. The sequence came from a child in good health. The CDR3 protein is CACDSLTGGYLGDTDKLIF. CDR3 in DNA: TGTGCCTGTGACTCTCTAACTGGGGGATATCTTGGAGACACCGATAAACTCATCTTT.